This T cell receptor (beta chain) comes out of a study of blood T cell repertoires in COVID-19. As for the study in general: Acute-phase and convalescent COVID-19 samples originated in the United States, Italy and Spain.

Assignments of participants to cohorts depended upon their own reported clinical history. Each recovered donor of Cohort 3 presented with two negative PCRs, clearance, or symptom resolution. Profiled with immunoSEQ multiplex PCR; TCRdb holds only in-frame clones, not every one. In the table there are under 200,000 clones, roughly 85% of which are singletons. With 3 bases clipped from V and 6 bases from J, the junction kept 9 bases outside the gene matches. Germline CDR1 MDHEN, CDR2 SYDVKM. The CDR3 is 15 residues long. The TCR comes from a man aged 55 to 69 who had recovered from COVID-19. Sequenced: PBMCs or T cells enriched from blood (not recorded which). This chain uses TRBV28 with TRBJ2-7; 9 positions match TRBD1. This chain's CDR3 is CASSLSGQGLSEQYF. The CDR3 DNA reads TGTGCCAGCAGTTTGTCGGGACAGGGATTATCCGAGCAGTACTTC.